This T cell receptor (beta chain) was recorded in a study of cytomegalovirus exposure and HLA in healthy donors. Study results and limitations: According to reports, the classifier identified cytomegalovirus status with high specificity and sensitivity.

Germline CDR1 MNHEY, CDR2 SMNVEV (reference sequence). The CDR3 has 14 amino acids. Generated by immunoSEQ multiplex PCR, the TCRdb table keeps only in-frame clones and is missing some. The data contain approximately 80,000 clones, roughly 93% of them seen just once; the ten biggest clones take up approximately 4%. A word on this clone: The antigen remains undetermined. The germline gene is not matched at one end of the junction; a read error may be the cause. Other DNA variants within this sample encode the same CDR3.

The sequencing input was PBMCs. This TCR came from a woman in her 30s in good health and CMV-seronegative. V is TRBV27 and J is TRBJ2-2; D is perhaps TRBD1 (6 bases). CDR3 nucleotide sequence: TGCGCCAGCCGTCTACAGGGAAACACCGGGGAGCTGTTTTTT. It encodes CASRLQGNTGELFF.